These 19 T cell receptor beta chains came from one sample sequenced in a study of T cell responses to AZD1222 COVID-19 vaccine. Clones were sequenced by immunoSEQ multiplex PCR, and TCRdb holds only the in-frame ones, with some missing. The table lists around 120,000 clones, roughly 86% of them singletons. Material: peripheral blood, obtained on day 0 of AZD1222 vaccination. The receptors shown here come from an adult in good health.

This clone is a singleton in its sample. The V and J genes are TRBV27 and TRBJ2-2; TRBD2 agrees at 8 bases. The V and J ends lost 10 bases and 3 bases, in that order; junction bases with no gene match: 7. In germline, CDR1 is MNHEY, CDR2 SMNVEV (reference sequence). The CDR3 is made up of 14 amino acids. CDR3 loop: CATRGGIHTGELFF. In DNA, the CDR3 is TGTGCCACCCGGGGGGGAATCCACACCGGGGAGCTGTTTTTT.

The genes are TRBV5-8 and TRBJ2-7; D is perhaps TRBD1 (5 bases). The CDR3 contains 16 residues. Germline values: CDR1 SGHTS, CDR2 YDEGEE. The germline V and J ends were trimmed by 4 bases and 3 bases, with 20 bases remaining between them. The CDR3 reads CASSSSRLPRDYEQYF. The CDR3 nucleotides are TGTGCCAGCAGCAGCTCACGTCTACCCAGGGACTACGAGCAGTACTTC.

The chain combines TRBV11-2 with TRBJ2-1, with D perhaps TRBD1 or TRBD2 (7 bases each). The CDR3 is made up of 13 amino acids. Trimming removed 5 bases at V and 10 bases at J, with 15 bases between. Germline lookup yields CDR1 SGHAT and CDR2 FQNNGV. CDR3 DNA: TGTGCCAGCAGCCGTACAGGGGAGGGGGAGCAGTTCTTC. Protein: CASSRTGEGEQFF.

The J gene is TRBJ2-4, the V gene TRBV27, with D perhaps being TRBD1 or TRBD2 (6 bases each). CDR1 MNHEY and CDR2 SMNVEV come from the germline V gene (reference sequence). CDR3 length equals 15 residues. V lost 6 bases to trimming and J lost 0 bases, with 12 bases between them. The CDR3 region is CASSRGGLAKNIQYF. The DNA for the CDR3 is TGTGCCAGCAGCCGAGGGGGGCTAGCCAAAAACATTCAGTACTTC.

CDR3 in DNA: TGTGCCAGCAGCTCGCGCGGCGGGGGGGCCTACGAGCAGTACTTC. Translating it yields CASSSRGGGAYEQYF. The chain couples TRBV7-2 to TRBJ2-7, with 9 bases matching TRBD2. V lost 4 bases to trimming and J lost 2 bases; unmatched junction nucleotides: 6. This CDR3 has 15 residues. Germline CDR1 and CDR2: SGHTA and FQGNSA.

The chain is built from TRBV10-2 and TRBJ2-6; TRBD2 matches at 7 bases. This CDR3 is 17 amino acids long. Per the germline V gene, CDR1 is WSHSY and CDR2 is SAAADI. V was pared by 6 bases and J by 3 bases, with 11 bases of the junction left unmatched. The CDR3 DNA reads TGCGCCAGCAGACGGACTAGTATCCCGGGTGGGGCCAACGTCCTGACTTTC. Its protein is CASRRTSIPGGANVLTF.

This sequence joins TRBV11-2 and TRBJ1-1; no definite D call. Germline V gene data show CDR1 as SGHAT and CDR2 as FQNNGV. The CDR3 sequence is 14 residues long. The V end was cut by 0 bases, the J end by 3 bases, with 8 bases between. CDR3 in DNA: TGTGCCAGCAGCTTAGATCGGAGGTACACTGAAGCTTTCTTT. Residues: CASSLDRRYTEAFF.

This chain links TRBV28 with TRBJ1-4, with D perhaps TRBD1 (6 bases). CDR1 is MDHEN, CDR2 SYDVKM, per germline. The CDR3 is 15 amino acids. V shed 7 bases and J shed 5 bases, with 17 bases lying between them. CDR3 in amino acids: CASTGLSGQNEKLFF. CDR3 nucleotide sequence: TGTGCCAGCACCGGTCTCTCTGGACAGAATGAAAAACTGTTTTTT. Supplemented by reference TRBV28 and TRBJ1-4, the full variable domain reads DVKVTQSSRYLVKRTGEKVFLECVQDMDHENMFWYRQDPGLGLRLIYFSYDVKMKEKGDIPEGYSVSREKKERFSLILESASTNQTSMYLCASTGLSGQNEKLFFGSGTQLSVL.

The CDR3, as DNA: TGTGCCAGCAGCTTACCAGGACCCCAGCCCCAGCATTTT. Its translation: CASSLPGPQPQHF. The J gene is TRBJ1-5, the V gene TRBV7-9; no clear D. V lost 2 bases and J 7 bases, leaving 9 bases between the germline ends. CDR1 is SEHNR and CDR2 is FQNEAQ in the germline V gene (reference sequence). This CDR3 spans 13 amino acids.

This sequence joins TRBV6-5 and TRBJ1-1, with D unclear. The V gene's germline CDR1 is MNHEY and CDR2 SVGAGI. This CDR3 has 12 amino acids. The V and J ends lost 7 bases and 5 bases respectively, with 11 bases between them. DNA for the CDR3: TGTGCCAGCATATGGGGAGGGACTGAAGCTTTCTTT. As protein: CASIWGGTEAFF.

CDR3: CASSLSPLHGETQYF. CDR3 nucleotides: TGTGCCAGCAGCTTATCTCCGCTACATGGGGAGACCCAGTACTTC. The genes are TRBV7-9 and TRBJ2-5; D unresolved. V shed 2 bases and J shed 5 bases, with 15 bases lying between them. Per the germline V gene, CDR1 is SEHNR and CDR2 is FQNEAQ (reference sequence). This CDR3 has 15 amino acids.

V gene TRBV10-3 combines with J gene TRBJ2-7; no reliable D call. The CDR3 is made up of 11 amino acids. Trimming left V 2 bases short and J 2 bases short, with 1 base between. The germline V gene has CDR1 ENHRY and CDR2 SYGVKD. The CDR3 nucleotides are TGTGCCATCAGTGAGGCCTACGAGCAGTACTTC. Its protein is CAISEAYEQYF.

V usage is TRBV6-1 and J usage is TRBJ1-3; 9 positions match TRBD1. This CDR3 region has 17 residues. The V segment lost 4 bases and the J segment 3 bases; nucleotides outside the gene matches: 10. The V gene's germline CDR1 is MNHNS and CDR2 SASEGT. The CDR3 loop is CASSAGTGTLVGNTIYF. Here the CDR3 DNA reads TGTGCCAGCAGTGCCGGGACAGGGACTTTGGTTGGAAACACCATATATTTT.

This clone has just one count. This rearrangement joins TRBV21-1 to TRBJ1-1; the table's D call TRBD1 went unverified against the DNA. TRBV21-1 is flagged as a pseudogene. The CDR3 is 18 residues long. CDR3 sequence: CASSKRRGTRGIDWEAFF. CDR3 coding DNA: TGTGCCAGCAGCAAACGGCGTGGGACCAGGGGGATTGATTGGGAAGCTTTCTTT.

J is TRBJ2-2 and V is TRBV10-3; a possible D gene is TRBD2 (6 bases). The CDR3 has 14 residues. V lost 7 bases to trimming and J lost 3 bases, with 12 bases between them. Per the germline V gene, CDR1 is ENHRY and CDR2 is SYGVKD. The CDR3: CAIIAEKDTGELFF. The CDR3 region has the DNA TGTGCCATCATAGCGGAAAAGGACACCGGGGAGCTGTTTTTT.

The chain couples TRBV2 to TRBJ1-2; TRBD1 is a possible D gene (5 bases). V was shortened by 8 bases and J by 8 bases, with 15 bases between the two germline ends. This CDR3 spans 12 amino acids. Germline V gives CDR1 SNHLY, CDR2 FYNNEI. CDR3 region: CASRKEGLGYTF. The CDR3 nucleotides read TGTGCCAGCCGTAAGGAGGGGCTAGGCTACACCTTC.

The chain employs TRBV12-3 or TRBV12-4 and TRBJ2-7, with D hard to call. The V end lost 4 bases, the J end lost 5 bases, and 12 bases lay between the germline ends. This CDR3 has 13 residues. The CDR3 spells CASSSAGYHEQYF. The CDR3 region has the DNA TGTGCCAGCAGTTCAGCCGGTTACCACGAGCAGTACTTC.

The chain has TRBV6-6 and TRBJ2-3; 12 bases are shared with TRBD2. Germline lookup yields CDR1 MNHNY and CDR2 SVGAGI (reference sequence). The CDR3 loop spans 17 amino acids. Unmatched junction bases numbered 11, after V lost 5 bases and J lost 5 bases. The CDR3 DNA reads as TGTGCCAGCAGTCCCTTCTCTAGCGGGGGGGCCCTAGATACGCAGTATTTT. Translation: CASSPFSSGGALDTQYF.

The rearrangement links TRBV19 to TRBJ2-2; 7 bases map to TRBD1. This CDR3 has 16 amino acids. V was pared by 3 bases and J by 1 base, with 5 bases of the junction left unmatched. CDR1 is LNHDA, CDR2 SQIVND, per germline (reference sequence). The CDR3 spells CASSILRTGNTGELFF. The CDR3 coding sequence is TGTGCCAGTAGTATCCTGCGGACAGGGAACACCGGGGAGCTGTTTTTT. Full variable domain (remainder filled in from reference TRBV19 and TRBJ2-2): DGGITQSPKYLFRKEGQNVTLSCEQNLNHDAMYWYRQDPGQGLRLIYYSQIVNDFQKGDIAEGYSVSREKKESFPLTVTSAQKNPTAFYLCASSILRTGNTGELFFGEGSRLTVL.